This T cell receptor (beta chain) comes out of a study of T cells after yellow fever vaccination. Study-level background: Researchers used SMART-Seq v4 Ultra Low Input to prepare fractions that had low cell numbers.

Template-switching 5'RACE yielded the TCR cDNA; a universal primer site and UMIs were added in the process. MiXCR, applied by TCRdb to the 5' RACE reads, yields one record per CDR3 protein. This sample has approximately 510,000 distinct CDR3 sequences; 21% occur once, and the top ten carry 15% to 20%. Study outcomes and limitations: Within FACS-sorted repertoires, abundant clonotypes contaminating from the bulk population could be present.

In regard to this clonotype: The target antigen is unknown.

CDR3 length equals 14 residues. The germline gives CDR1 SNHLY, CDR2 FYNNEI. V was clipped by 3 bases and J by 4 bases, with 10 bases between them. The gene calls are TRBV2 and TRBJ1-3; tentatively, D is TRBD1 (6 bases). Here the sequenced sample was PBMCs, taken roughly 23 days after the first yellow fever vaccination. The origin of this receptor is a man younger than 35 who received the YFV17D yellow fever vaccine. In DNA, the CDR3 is TGTGCCAGCAGTGAGGGGGCTTGGGGAAACACCATATATTTT. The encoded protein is CASSEGAWGNTIYF.